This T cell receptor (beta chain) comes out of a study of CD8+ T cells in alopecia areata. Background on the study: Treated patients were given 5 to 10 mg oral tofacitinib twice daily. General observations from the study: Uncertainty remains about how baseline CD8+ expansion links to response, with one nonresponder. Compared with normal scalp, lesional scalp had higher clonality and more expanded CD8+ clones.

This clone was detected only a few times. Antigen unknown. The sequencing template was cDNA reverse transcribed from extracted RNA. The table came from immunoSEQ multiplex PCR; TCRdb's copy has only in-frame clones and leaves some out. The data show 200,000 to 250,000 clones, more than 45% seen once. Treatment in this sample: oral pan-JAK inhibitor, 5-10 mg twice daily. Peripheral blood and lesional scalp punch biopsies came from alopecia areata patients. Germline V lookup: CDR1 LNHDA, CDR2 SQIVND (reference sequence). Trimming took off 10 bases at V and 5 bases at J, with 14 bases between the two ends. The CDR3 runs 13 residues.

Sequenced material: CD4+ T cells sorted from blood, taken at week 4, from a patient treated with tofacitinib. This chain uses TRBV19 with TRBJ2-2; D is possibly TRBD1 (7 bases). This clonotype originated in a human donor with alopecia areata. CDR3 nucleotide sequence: TGTGCCACAAGACAGGGAGGTACCGGGGAGCTGTTTTTT. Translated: CATRQGGTGELFF.